The 10 T cell receptor beta chains listed next were all sequenced from one sample in a study of blood T cell repertoires in COVID-19. Here immunoSEQ multiplex PCR was the method, and the copy in TCRdb shows in-frame clones only, minus some. The repertoire holds fewer than 25,000 clones, with 85% to 90% as singletons. The sample consisted of peripheral blood. The receptors stem from a man between 65 and 79 years old with COVID-19, enrolled during active disease.

This clone was counted once. The V gene is TRBV27, the J gene TRBJ1-1; D possibly corresponds to TRBD1 (6 bases). Germline loops: CDR1 MNHEY, CDR2 SMNVEV (reference sequence). V was shortened by 5 bases and J by 4 bases, with 17 bases between the two germline ends. The CDR3 is made up of 15 amino acids. The CDR3 nucleotides are TGTGCCAGCAGTGCCACAGGGTTCGTTGGCACTGAAGCTTTCTTT. This encodes CASSATGFVGTEAFF.

The V call is TRBV27, the J call TRBJ2-1; D gene uncertain. This CDR3 has 15 amino acids. Trimming removed 3 bases from V and 2 bases from J, with 11 bases in between. CDR1 and CDR2 (germline): MNHEY, SMNVEV (reference sequence). CDR3 DNA: TGTGCCAGCAGTTTTGGTATCAGCGCCTACAATGAGCAGTTCTTC. Its translation is CASSFGISAYNEQFF.

The chain uses TRBV5-4 and TRBJ2-1; 10 bases line up with TRBD2. The CDR3 contains 15 residues. Germline trimming cut 0 bases from V and 6 bases from J; bases unmatched to any gene: 3. Germline-derived CDR1 and CDR2 are SGHNT and YYREEE (reference sequence). This CDR3 is CASSLGLAGVNEQFF. The CDR3 DNA follows: TGTGCCAGCAGCTTGGGACTAGCGGGCGTCAATGAGCAGTTCTTC.

This chain joins TRBV11-2 and TRBJ2-1; tentatively, D is TRBD2 (6 bases). This CDR3 is 13 amino acids long. Trimming left V 5 bases short and J 6 bases short, with 11 bases between. CDR1 and CDR2 from the germline V gene are SGHAT and FQNNGV. The CDR3 sequence: CASSPRRANEQFF. DNA for the CDR3: TGTGCCAGCAGCCCGCGGAGGGCCAATGAGCAGTTCTTC.

This clone occurred a few times. V usage is TRBV5-4 and J usage is TRBJ2-3; possible D gene TRBD1, 6 bases. This CDR3 is 14 amino acids long. The V end was cut by 5 bases, the J end by 4 bases, with 14 bases between. The germline V gene encodes CDR1 SGHNT and CDR2 YYREEE (reference sequence). CDR3 bases: TGTGCCAGCAGTCCCGGGACACCCCCAGATACGCAGTATTTT. Its protein is CASSPGTPPDTQYF. Filled out from reference TRBV5-4 and TRBJ2-3, the complete variable domain reads ETGVTQSPTHLIKTRGQQVTLRCSSQSGHNTVSWYQQALGQGPQFIFQYYREEENGRGNFPPRFSGLQFPNYSSELNVNALELDDSALYLCASSPGTPPDTQYFGPGTRLTVL.

V is TRBV10-3 and J is TRBJ2-5; D gene ambiguous. V was clipped by 4 bases and J by 4 bases, with 4 bases between them. Germline V gene lookup returns CDR1 ENHRY and CDR2 SYGVKD. This CDR3 has 11 amino acids. The CDR3 spells CAISVGETQYF. CDR3 nucleotides: TGTGCCATCAGTGTCGGAGAGACCCAGTACTTC.

The CDR3 region has the DNA TGTGCTAGTGGTCACCCGGACAGGGAGGGAGAAAAACTGTTTTTT. Amino acids: CASGHPDREGEKLFF. This chain links TRBV12-5 with TRBJ1-4, with 8 bases that match TRBD1. The germline gives CDR1 LGHNT, CDR2 FRNRAP. The CDR3 runs 15 residues. With 5 bases clipped from V and 8 bases from J, the junction kept 10 bases outside the gene matches.

The chain employs TRBV4-2 and TRBJ1-1; 9 positions match TRBD1. Germline loops: CDR1 LGHNA, CDR2 YNFKEQ. CDR3 length: 13 residues. The junction had 5 bases not matched to a gene; V was cut back by 4 bases and J by 8 bases. This CDR3 reads CASSLGQGLEAFF. The CDR3 DNA reads TGTGCCAGCAGCCTCGGACAGGGGTTAGAAGCTTTCTTT.

The chain carries TRBV15 and TRBJ2-1; perhaps TRBD1 as D (5 bases). V was pared by 1 base and J by 0 bases, with 16 bases between. Looked up from germline, CDR1 is LNHNV and CDR2 is YYDKDF (reference sequence). The CDR3 is 18 amino acids. The CDR3 is CATSRVRPDRISYNEQFF. CDR3 coding DNA: TGTGCCACCAGCAGAGTAAGGCCAGACAGAATCTCCTACAATGAGCAGTTCTTC.

The chain uses TRBV19 and TRBJ2-7; a weak D match, TRBD2 (5 bases). V was pared by 3 bases and J by 1 base, with 10 bases between. This CDR3 is built from 14 residues. Germline V gene sequence: CDR1 LNHDA, CDR2 SQIVND (reference sequence). The CDR3 sequence is CASSIRAESYEQYF. The CDR3 region has the DNA TGTGCCAGTAGTATTCGAGCGGAATCCTACGAGCAGTACTTC.